These T cell receptor beta chains were read from a single sample in a study of blood T cell repertoires in COVID-19. Clones were read by immunoSEQ multiplex PCR, and TCRdb kept only the in-frame ones, dropping some. The data contain over 95,000 clones, 85% to 90% of them singletons. The sequenced sample was peripheral blood. Source of these receptors: a human donor with acute or convalescent COVID-19. The donor label of this sample is uncertain. Both conserved end residues are part of each CDR3. The order of the fields is J gene, D gene, V gene, CDR3 length, clone size, CDR3 protein, CDR3 DNA. A D gene is named only where the DNA matches it firmly. Part of the rows lack a size; the others show once, few, many or a class for expanded clones.

TRBJ1-1	.	TRBV15	14	.	CATSRDFLAGEAFF	TGTGCCACCAGCAGAGACTTTTTGGCGGGGGAAGCTTTCTTT
TRBJ2-1	.	TRBV18	15	.	CASSLTSSRFDEQFF	TGTGCCAGCTCTCTAACTAGCTCGCGATTTGATGAGCAGTTCTTC
TRBJ2-1	TRBD1	TRBV19	16	.	CASTPFGQGYYNEQFF	TGTGCCAGTACCCCCTTCGGACAGGGATACTACAATGAGCAGTTCTTC
TRBJ1-1	.	TRBV28	15	.	CASSPLFRMNTEAFF	TGTGCCAGCAGCCCCCTTTTCAGGATGAACACTGAAGCTTTCTTT
TRBJ1-1	.	TRBV27	13	once	CASSVGFRTEAFF	TGTGCCAGCAGTGTCGGTTTCCGCACTGAAGCTTTCTTT
TRBJ1-5	TRBD1	TRBV28	13	.	CASSRDRGQPQHF	TGTGCCAGCAGTCGGGACAGGGGTCAGCCCCAGCATTTT
TRBJ1-2	TRBD1	TRBV11-2	18	.	CASSLFLPDRGSRYGYTF	TGTGCCAGCAGCTTATTTCTACCGGACAGGGGATCTAGGTATGGCTACACCTTC
TRBJ2-5	TRBD2	TRBV28	17	.	CASSLFRGLAGKETQYF	TGTGCCAGCAGTTTATTTCGAGGACTAGCGGGTAAAGAGACCCAGTACTTC
TRBJ2-3	.	TRBV5-1	13	.	CASSSSRLDTQYF	TGCGCCAGCAGCTCGTCCAGGTTAGATACGCAGTATTTT
TRBJ1-5	TRBD1	TRBV28	17	.	CASSFFYGQGVYQPQHF	TGTGCCAGCAGTTTCTTTTATGGACAGGGGGTCTATCAGCCCCAGCATTTT
TRBJ1-4	.	TRBV4-1	14	.	CASSLGGSNEKLFF	TGCGCCAGCAGCCTAGGCGGAAGTAATGAAAAACTGTTTTTT
TRBJ2-3	.	TRBV5-4	12	few	CASSLDSYTQYF	TGTGCCAGCAGCTTGGACTCATATACGCAGTATTTT
TRBJ1-5	.	TRBV6-4	13	.	CASSEGEGQPQHF	TGTGCCAGCAGTGAAGGAGAGGGCCAGCCCCAGCATTTT
TRBJ2-7	.	TRBV28	14	.	CAAARSGQSYEQYF	TGTGCTGCAGCGAGGTCAGGACAGTCCTACGAGCAGTACTTC
TRBJ1-5	.	TRBV7-5	16	.	CVGPSWFAGHNQPQHF	TGTGTCGGTCCTTCTTGGTTTGCAGGACATAATCAGCCCCAGCATTTT
TRBJ2-1	.	TRBV28	14	.	CASSPNPSSGEQFF	TGTGCCAGCAGCCCCAACCCCTCGTCGGGGGAGCAGTTCTTC
TRBJ2-1	TRBD2	TRBV28	14	.	CATGGVIAGGSQFF	TGTGCCACCGGGGGGGTTATAGCGGGAGGGTCGCAGTTCTTC
TRBJ1-5	.	TRBV6-5	14	.	CASSYSLSGGPQHF	TGTGCCAGCAGTTACTCGTTGTCGGGGGGGCCCCAGCATTTT
TRBJ1-5	.	TRBV4-1	14	.	CASSLSTGHQPQHF	TGCGCCAGCAGCCTCTCGACAGGACATCAGCCCCAGCATTTT